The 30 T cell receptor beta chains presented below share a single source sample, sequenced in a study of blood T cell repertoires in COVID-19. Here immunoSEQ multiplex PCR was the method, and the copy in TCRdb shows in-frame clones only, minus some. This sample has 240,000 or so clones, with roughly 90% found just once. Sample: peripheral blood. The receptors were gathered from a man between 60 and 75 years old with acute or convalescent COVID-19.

CDR3 DNA: TGTGCCAGCAGCCCCGGCGGCCATCAGCCCCAGCATTTT. Encoded protein: CASSPGGHQPQHF. The chain recombines TRBV14 with TRBJ1-5; no firm D call. The length of the CDR3 is 13 residues. Per germline, CDR1 SGHDN and CDR2 FVKESK. V lost 4 bases and J 5 bases, leaving 9 bases between the germline ends.

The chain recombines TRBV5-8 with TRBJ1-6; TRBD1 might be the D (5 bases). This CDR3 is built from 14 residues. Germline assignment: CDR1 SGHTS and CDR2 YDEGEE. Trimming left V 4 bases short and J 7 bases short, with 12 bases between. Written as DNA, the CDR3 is TGTGCCAGCAGCGGGGGACTTAGAAATTCACCCCTCCACTTT. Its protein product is CASSGGLRNSPLHF.

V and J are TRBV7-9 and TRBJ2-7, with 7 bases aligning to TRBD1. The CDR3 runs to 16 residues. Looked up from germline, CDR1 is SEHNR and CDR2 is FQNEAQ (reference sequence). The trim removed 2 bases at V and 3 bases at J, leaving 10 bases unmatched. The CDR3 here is CASSLFGIGGIYEQYF. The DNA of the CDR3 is TGTGCCAGCAGCTTATTCGGCATAGGGGGCATCTACGAGCAGTACTTC.

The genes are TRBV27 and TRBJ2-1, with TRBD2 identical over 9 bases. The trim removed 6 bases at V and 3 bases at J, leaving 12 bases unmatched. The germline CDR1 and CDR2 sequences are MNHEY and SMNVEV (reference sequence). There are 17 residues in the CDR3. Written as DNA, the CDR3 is TGTGCCAGCAGCCCATCACCGGGACTAGCTCACTACAATGAGCAGTTCTTC. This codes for CASSPSPGLAHYNEQFF.

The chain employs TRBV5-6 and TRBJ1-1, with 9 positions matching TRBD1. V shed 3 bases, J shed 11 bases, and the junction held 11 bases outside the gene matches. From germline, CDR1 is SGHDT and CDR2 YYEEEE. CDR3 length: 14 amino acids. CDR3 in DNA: TGTGCCAGCAGCTGGGTACAGGGGGCCGGTAGGGCTTTCTTT. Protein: CASSWVQGAGRAFF.

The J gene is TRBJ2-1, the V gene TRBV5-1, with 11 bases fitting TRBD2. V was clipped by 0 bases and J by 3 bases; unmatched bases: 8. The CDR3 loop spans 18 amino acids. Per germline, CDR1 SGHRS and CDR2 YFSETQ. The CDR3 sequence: CASSLGTSGFSDYNEQFF. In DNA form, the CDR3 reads TGCGCCAGCAGCTTGGGGACTAGCGGGTTTTCCGACTACAATGAGCAGTTCTTC.

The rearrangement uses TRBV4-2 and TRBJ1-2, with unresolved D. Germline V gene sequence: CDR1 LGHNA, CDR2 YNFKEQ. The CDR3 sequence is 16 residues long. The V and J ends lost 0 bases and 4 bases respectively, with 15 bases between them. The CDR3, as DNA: TGTGCCAGCAGCCAAGATGTTCCACAGCCAATCTATGGCTACACCTTC. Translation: CASSQDVPQPIYGYTF.

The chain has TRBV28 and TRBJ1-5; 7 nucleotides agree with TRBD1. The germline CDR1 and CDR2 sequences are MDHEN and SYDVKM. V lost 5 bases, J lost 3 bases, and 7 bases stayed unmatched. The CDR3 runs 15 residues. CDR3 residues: CASSIRDRPNQPQHF. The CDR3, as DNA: TGTGCCAGCAGTATCCGGGACAGACCCAATCAGCCCCAGCATTTT.

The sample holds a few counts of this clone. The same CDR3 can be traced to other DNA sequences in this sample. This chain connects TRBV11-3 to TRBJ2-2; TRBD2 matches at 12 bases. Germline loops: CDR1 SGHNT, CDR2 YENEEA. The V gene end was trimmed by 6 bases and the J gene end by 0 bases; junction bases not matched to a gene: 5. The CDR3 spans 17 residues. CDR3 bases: TGTGCCAGCAGTCCGGGACTAGCGGGTTCGAACACCGGGGAGCTGTTTTTT. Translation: CASSPGLAGSNTGELFF.

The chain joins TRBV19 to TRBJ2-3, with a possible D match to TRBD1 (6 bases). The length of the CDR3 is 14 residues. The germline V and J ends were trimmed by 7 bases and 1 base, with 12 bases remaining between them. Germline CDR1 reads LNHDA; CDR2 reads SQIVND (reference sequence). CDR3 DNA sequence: TGTGCCAGTAAGAACGACAGGCGCACAGATACGCAGTATTTT. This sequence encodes CASKNDRRTDTQYF.

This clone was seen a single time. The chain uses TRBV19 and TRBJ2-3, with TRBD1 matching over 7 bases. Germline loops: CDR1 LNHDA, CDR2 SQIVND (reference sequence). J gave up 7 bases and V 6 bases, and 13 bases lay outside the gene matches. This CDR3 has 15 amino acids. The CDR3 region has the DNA TGTGCCAGTAGCCAGGGGACAGTCGTTGAACATACGCAGTATTTT. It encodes CASSQGTVVEHTQYF.

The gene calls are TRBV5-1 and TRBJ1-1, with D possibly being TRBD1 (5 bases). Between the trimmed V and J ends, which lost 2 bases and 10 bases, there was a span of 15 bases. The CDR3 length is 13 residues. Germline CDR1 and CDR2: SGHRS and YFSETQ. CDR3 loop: CASSFSQGIAAFF. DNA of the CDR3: TGCGCCAGCAGCTTCAGTCAGGGTATAGCAGCTTTCTTT.

As DNA, the CDR3 is TGTGCCAGCAGTTTATCCCTCAGGGGCGATCAGCCCCAGCATTTT. It encodes CASSLSLRGDQPQHF. V gene TRBV27 combines with J gene TRBJ1-5, with a tentative D call TRBD1 (6 bases). V was clipped by 0 bases and J by 5 bases, with 11 bases between them. The CDR3 is 15 amino acids. Germline CDR1 is MNHEY and CDR2 is SMNVEV (reference sequence).

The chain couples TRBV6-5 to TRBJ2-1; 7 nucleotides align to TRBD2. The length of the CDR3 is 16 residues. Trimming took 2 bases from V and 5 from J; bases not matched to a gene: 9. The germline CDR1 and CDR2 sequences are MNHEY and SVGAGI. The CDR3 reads CASSYRPGLPNNEQFF. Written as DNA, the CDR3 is TGTGCCAGCAGTTACCGTCCGGGACTACCGAACAATGAGCAGTTCTTC.

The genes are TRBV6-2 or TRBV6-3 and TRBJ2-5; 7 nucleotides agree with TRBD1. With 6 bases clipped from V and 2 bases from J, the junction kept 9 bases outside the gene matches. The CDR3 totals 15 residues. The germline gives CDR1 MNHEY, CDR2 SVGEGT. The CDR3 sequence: CASSPLRDSQETQYF. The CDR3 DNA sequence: TGTGCCAGCAGCCCACTCCGGGACAGTCAAGAGACCCAGTACTTC.

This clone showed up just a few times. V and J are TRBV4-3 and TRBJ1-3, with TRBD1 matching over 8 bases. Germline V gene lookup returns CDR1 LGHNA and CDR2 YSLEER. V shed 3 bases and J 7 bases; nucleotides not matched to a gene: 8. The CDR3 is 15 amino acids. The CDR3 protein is CASSQDRDDWNTIYF. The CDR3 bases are TGCGCCAGCAGCCAGGACAGGGACGATTGGAACACCATATATTTT.

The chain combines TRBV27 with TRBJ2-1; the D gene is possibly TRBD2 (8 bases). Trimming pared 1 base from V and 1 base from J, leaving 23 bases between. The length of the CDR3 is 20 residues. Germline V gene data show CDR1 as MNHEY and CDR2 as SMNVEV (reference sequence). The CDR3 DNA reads TGTGCCAGCAGTTTATTGGGACGGGGGGGACAGATTATTTCCTACAATGAGCAGTTCTTC. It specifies CASSLLGRGGQIISYNEQFF.

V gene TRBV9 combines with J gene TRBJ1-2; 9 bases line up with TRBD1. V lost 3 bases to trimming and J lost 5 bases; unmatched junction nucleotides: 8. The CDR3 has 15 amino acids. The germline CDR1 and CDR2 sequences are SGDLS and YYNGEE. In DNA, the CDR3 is TGTGCCAGCAGCGCAAACAGGGGGCCCCAATATGGCTACACCTTC. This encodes CASSANRGPQYGYTF. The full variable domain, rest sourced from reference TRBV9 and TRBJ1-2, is DSGVTQTPKHLITATGQRVTLRCSPRSGDLSVYWYQQSLDQGLQFLIQYYNGEERAKGNILERFSAQQFPDLHSELNLSSLELGDSALYFCASSANRGPQYGYTFGSGTRLTVV.

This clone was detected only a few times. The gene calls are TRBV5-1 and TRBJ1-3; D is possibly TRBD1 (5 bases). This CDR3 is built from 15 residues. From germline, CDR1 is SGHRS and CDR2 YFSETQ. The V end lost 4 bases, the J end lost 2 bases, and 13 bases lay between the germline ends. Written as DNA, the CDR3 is TGCGCCAGCAGCCCCAGGGACTTCGCTGGAAACACCATATATTTT. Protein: CASSPRDFAGNTIYF.

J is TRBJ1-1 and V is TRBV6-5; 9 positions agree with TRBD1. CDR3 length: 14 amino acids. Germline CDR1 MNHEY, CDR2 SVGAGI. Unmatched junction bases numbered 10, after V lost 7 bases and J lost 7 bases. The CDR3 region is CASTSDRGTGEAFF. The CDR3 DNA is TGTGCCAGCACCTCAGACAGGGGGACGGGTGAAGCTTTCTTT.

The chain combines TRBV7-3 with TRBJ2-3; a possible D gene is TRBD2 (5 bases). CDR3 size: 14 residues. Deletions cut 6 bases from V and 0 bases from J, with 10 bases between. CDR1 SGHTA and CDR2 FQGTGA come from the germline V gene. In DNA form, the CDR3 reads TGTGCCAGCAGTTCCGGGGTTAGCACAGATACGCAGTATTTT. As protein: CASSSGVSTDTQYF.

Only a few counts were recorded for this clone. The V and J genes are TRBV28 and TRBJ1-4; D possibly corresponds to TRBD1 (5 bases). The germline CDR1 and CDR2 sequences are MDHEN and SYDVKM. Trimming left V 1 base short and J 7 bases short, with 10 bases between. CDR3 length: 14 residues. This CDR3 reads CASSLSRGSEKLFF. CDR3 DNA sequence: TGTGCCAGCAGTTTATCTCGGGGGAGTGAAAAACTGTTTTTT.

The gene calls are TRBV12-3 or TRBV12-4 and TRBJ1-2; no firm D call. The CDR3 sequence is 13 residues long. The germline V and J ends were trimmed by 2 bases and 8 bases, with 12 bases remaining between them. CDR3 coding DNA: TGTGCCAGCAGTTTATCGGGCGGGTTAGGCTACACCTTC. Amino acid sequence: CASSLSGGLGYTF.

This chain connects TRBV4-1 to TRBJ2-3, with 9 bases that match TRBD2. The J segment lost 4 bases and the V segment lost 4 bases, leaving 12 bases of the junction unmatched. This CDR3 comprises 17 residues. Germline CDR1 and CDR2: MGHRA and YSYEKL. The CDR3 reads CASSRQGAGGGADTQYF. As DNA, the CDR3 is TGCGCCAGCAGCCGCCAAGGAGCGGGGGGCGGCGCAGATACGCAGTATTTT.

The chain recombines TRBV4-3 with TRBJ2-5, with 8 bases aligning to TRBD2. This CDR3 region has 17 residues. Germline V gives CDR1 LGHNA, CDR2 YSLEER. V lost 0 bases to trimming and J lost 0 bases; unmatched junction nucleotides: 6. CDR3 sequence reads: CASSQDHSGSNQETQYF. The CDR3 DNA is TGCGCCAGCAGCCAAGATCACAGCGGGAGTAACCAAGAGACCCAGTACTTC.

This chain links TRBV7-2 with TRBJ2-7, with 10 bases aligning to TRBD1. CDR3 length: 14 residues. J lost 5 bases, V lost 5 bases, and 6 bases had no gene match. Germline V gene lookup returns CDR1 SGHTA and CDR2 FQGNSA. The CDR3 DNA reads TGTGCCAGCAGCAAACCGACAGGGGGCGACGAGCAGTACTTC. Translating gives CASSKPTGGDEQYF. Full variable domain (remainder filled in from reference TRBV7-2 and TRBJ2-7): GAGVSQSPSNKVTEKGKDVELRCDPISGHTALYWYRQSLGQGLEFLIYFQGNSAPDKSGLPSDRFSAERTGGSVSTLTIQRTQQEDSAVYLCASSKPTGGDEQYFGPGTRLTVT.

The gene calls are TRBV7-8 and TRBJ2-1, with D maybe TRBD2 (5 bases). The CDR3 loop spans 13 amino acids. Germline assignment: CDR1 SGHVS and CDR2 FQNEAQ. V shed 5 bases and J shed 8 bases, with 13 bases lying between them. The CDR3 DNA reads TGTGCCAGCAGCCCCCTCGCCGGGGATGAGCAGTTCTTC. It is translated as CASSPLAGDEQFF. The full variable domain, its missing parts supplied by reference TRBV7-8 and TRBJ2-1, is GAGVSQSPRYKVAKRGQDVALRCDPISGHVSLFWYQQALGQGPEFLTYFQNEAQLDKSGLPSDRFFAERPEGSVSTLKIQRTQQEDSAVYLCASSPLAGDEQFFGPGTRLTVL.

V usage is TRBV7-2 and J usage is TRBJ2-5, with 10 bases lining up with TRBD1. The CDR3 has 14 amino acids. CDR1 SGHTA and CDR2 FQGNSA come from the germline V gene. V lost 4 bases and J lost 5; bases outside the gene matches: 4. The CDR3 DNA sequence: TGTGCCAGCAGCTCAGACAGGGGGCAGGAGACCCAGTACTTC. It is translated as CASSSDRGQETQYF.

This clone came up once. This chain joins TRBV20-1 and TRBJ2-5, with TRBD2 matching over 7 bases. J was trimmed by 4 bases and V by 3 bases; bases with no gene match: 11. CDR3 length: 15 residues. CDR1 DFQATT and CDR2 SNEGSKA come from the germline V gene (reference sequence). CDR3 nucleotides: TGCAGTGCTAGTTTAAGGGAGGGTGGGGGAGAGACCCAGTACTTC. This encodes CSASLREGGGETQYF.

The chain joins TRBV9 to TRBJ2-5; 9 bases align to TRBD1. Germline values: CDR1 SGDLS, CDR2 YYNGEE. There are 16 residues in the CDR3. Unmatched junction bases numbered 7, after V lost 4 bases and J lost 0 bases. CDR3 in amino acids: CASSPTGTGYQETQYF. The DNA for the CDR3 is TGTGCCAGCAGCCCTACCGGGACAGGGTACCAAGAGACCCAGTACTTC.